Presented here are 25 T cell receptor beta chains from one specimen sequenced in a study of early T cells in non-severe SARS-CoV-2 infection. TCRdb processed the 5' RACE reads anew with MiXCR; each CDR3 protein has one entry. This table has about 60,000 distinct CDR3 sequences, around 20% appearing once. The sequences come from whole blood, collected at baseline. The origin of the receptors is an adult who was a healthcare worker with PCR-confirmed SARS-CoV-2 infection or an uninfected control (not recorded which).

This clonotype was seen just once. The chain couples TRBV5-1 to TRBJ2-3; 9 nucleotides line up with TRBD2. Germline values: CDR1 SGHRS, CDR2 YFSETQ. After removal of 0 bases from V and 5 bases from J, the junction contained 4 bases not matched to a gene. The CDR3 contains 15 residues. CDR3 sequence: CASSLDGSGGDTQYF. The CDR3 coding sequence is TGCGCCAGCAGCTTGGACGGTAGCGGGGGAGATACGCAGTATTTT.

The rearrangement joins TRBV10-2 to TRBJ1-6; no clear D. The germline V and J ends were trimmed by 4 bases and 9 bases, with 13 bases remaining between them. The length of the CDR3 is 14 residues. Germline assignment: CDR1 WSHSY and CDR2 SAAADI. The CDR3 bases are TGCGCCAGCAGTGCTGACATTAACTCTTCACCCCTCCACTTT. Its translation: CASSADINSSPLHF.

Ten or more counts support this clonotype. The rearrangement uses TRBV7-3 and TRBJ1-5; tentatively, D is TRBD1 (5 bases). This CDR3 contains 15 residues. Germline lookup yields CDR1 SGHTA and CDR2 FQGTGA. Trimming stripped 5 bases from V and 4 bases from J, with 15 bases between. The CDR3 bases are TGTGCCAGCAGCCAACACCAGGGAGGGAATCAGCCCCAGCATTTT. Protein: CASSQHQGGNQPQHF.

The CDR3 DNA reads as TGCGCCAGCAGCGGGGGACAGGCGCGGTATTTT. It translates to CASSGGQARYF. V is TRBV5-1 and J is TRBJ2-3; 8 bases align to TRBD1. The CDR3 has 11 residues. In germline, CDR1 is SGHRS, CDR2 YFSETQ. J was trimmed by 14 bases and V by 4 bases; bases with no gene match: 6.

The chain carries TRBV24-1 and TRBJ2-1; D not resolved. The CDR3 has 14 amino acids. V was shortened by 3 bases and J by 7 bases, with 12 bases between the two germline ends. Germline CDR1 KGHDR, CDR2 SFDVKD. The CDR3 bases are TGTGCCACCAGTGATGGGCGGCAGGCGAATGAGCAGTTCTTC. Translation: CATSDGRQANEQFF.

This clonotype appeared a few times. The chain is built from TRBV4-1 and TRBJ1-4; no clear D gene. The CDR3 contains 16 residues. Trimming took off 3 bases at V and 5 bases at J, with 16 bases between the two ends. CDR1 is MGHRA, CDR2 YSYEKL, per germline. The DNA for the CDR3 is TGCGCCAGCAGCCACACGACAACCGCTATAAATGAAAAACTGTTTTTT. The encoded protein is CASSHTTTAINEKLFF.

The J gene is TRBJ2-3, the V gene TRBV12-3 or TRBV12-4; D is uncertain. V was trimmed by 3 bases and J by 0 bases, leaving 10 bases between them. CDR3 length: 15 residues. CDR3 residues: CASSFGTPSTDTQYF. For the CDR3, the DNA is TGTGCCAGCAGTTTCGGTACACCCAGCACAGATACGCAGTATTTT.

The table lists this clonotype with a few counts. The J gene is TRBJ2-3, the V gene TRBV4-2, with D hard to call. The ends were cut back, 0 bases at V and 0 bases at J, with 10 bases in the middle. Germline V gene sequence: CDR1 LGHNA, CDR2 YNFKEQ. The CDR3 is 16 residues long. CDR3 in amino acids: CASSQDLFLSTDTQYF. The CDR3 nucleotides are TGTGCCAGCAGCCAAGATCTTTTTTTAAGCACAGATACGCAGTATTTT.

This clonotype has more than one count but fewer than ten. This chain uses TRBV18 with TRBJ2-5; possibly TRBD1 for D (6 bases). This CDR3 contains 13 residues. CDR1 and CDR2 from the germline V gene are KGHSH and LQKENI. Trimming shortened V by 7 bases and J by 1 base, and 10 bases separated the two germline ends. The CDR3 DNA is TGTGCCAGCTTGCCGGACAGCCAAGAGACCCAGTACTTC. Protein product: CASLPDSQETQYF.

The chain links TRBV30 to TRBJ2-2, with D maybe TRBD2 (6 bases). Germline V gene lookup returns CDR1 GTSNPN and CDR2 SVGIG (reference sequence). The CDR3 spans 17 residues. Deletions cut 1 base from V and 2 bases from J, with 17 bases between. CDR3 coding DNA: TGTGCCTGGAGTGCATCATACGGGGACTTTAACACCGGGGAGCTGTTTTTT. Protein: CAWSASYGDFNTGELFF.

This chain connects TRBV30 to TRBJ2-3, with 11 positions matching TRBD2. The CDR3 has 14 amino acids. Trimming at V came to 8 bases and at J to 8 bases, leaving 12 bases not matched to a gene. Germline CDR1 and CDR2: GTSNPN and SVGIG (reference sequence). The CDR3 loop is CAGLGTSGPSTQYF. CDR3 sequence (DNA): TGTGCCGGCCTCGGGACTAGCGGTCCCAGTACGCAGTATTTT.

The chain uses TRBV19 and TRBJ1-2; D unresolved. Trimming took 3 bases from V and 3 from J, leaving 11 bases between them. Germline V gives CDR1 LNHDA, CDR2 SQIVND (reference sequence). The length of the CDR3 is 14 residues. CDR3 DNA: TGTGCCAGTAGTATTGCCCTCGGGGACTATGGCTACACCTTC. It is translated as CASSIALGDYGYTF.

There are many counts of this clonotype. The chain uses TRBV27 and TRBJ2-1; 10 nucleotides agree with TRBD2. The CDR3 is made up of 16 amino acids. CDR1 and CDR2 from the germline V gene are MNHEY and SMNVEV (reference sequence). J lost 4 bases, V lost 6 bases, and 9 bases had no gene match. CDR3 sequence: CASSPAGLADYNEQFF. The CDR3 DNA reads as TGTGCCAGCAGCCCGGCTGGACTAGCGGATTACAATGAGCAGTTCTTC.

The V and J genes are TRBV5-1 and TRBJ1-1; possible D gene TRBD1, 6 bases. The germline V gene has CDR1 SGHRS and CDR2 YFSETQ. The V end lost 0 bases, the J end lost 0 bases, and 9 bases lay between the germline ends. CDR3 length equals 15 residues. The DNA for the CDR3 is TGCGCCAGCAGCTTGGACGGACAGATGAACACTGAAGCTTTCTTT. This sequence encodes CASSLDGQMNTEAFF.

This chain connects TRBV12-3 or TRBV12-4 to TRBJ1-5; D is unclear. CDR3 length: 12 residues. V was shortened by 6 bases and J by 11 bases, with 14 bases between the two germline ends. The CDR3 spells CASSPYSQTQHF. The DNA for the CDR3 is TGTGCCAGCAGCCCTTATTCCCAGACCCAGCATTTT.

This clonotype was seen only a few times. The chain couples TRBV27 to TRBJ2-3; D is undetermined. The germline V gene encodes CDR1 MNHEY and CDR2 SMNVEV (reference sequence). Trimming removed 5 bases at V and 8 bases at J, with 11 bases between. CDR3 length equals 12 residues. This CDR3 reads CASSPPVGTQYF. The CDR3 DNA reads TGTGCCAGCAGTCCACCAGTGGGTACGCAGTATTTT.

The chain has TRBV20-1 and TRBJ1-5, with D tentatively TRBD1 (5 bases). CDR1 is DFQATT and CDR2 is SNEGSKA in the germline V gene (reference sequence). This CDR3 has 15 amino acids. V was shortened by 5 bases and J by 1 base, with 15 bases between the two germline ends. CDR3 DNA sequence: TGCAGTGCTCCGATCGGGGGGTGGAGCAATCAGCCCCAGCATTTT. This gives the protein CSAPIGGWSNQPQHF.

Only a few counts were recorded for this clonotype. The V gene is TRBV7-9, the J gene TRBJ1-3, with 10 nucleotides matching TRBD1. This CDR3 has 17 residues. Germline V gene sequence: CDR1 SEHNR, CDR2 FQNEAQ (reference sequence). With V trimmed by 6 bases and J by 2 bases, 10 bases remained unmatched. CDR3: CASRKGAGTGAGNTIYF. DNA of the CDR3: TGTGCCAGCAGGAAGGGCGCCGGGACAGGGGCTGGAAACACCATATATTTT.

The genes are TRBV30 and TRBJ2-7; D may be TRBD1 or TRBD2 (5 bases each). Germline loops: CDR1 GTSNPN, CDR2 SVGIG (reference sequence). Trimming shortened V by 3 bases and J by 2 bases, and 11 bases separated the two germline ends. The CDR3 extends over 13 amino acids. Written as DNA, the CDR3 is TGTGCCTGGAGCGGGACCGAGACCTACGAGCAGTACTTC. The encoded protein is CAWSGTETYEQYF.

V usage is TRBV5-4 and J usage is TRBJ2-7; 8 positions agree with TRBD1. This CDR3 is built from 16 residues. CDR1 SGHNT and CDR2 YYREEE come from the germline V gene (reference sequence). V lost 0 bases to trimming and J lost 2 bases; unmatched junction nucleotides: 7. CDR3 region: CASSLGYRGATYEQYF. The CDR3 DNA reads TGTGCCAGCAGCTTGGGCTACAGGGGGGCCACCTACGAGCAGTACTTC.

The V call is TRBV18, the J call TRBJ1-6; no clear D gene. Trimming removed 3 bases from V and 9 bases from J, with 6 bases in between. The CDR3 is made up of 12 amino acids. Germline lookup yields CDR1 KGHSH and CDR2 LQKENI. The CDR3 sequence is CASSPGSSPLHF. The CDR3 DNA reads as TGTGCCAGCTCACCGGGCAGTTCACCCCTCCACTTT.

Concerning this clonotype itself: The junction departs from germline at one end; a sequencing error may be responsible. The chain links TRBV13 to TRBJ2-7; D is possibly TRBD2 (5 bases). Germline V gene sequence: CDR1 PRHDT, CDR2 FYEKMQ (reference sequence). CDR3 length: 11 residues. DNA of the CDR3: TGTGCCAGCAGCTTCGGGGAAACAGTAGATTTC. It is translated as CASSFGETVDF.

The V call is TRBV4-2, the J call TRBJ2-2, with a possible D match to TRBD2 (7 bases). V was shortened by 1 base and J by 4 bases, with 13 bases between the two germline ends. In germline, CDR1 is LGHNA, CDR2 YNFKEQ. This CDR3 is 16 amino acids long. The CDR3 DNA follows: TGTGCCAGCAGCCAAGGAAGGGGGGGCCCCACCGGGGAGCTGTTTTTT. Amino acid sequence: CASSQGRGGPTGELFF.

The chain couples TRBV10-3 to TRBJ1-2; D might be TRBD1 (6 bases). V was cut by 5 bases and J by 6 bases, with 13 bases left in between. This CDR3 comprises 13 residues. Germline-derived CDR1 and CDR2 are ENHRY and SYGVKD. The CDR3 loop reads CAISPQGGDGYTF. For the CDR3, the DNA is TGTGCCATCAGTCCACAGGGCGGGGATGGCTACACCTTC.

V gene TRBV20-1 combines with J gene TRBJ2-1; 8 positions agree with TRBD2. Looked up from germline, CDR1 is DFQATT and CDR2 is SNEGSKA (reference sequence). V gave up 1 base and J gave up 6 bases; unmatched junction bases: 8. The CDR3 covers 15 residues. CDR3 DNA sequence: TGCAGTGCTAGAGTCCCCGGGACTAGTAGCAATGAGCAGTTCTTC. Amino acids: CSARVPGTSSNEQFF.